The text below deals with one T cell receptor (beta chain). TCRdb processed the 5' RACE reads anew with MiXCR; each CDR3 protein has one entry. This sample carries approximately 690,000 distinct CDR3 sequences, 5.5% to 6.5% of them seen once, and the ten largest clones take roughly 1.8%. The CDR3 is 15 residues long. Unmatched junction bases numbered 5, after V lost 0 bases and J lost 7 bases. These data are taken from a study of identical twins. The chain combines TRBV12-3 or TRBV12-4 with TRBJ2-2; 7 nucleotides line up with TRBD2. The TCR was taken from a man between 18 and 35 years old in good health. The specimen sequenced was naive T cells sorted from blood. The CDR3: CASSLAGGPHGELFF. CDR3 sequence (DNA): TGTGCCAGCAGTTTAGCGGGAGGGCCCCACGGGGAGCTGTTTTTT.